This T cell receptor beta chain derives from a study of shared clonotypes between healthy human individuals. Across the whole study: Three plates were used per donor for CD4 naive, three for CD4 memory, two for CD8 naive and one for CD8 memory. Whole-study findings and limits: Large depth notwithstanding, sorted-subset sequencing proved incomplete by rarefaction.

This clone has more than one count but fewer than ten. Its cognate antigen is unknown. Repertoires were generated with immunoSEQ multiplex PCR, while TCRdb's copy carries only in-frame clones and drops some. Of 950,000 to 1,100,000 clones in the sample, 75% were seen once. The sequence was obtained from a man between 18 and 35 years old in good health. The material sequenced was memory CD4+ T cells sorted from blood. Sample subset: CD45RA-negative fraction.

The CDR3 DNA follows: TGCGCCAGCAGCAGGGGGGCGGTCTACGAGCAGTACTTC. This sequence encodes CASSRGAVYEQYF. This sequence joins TRBV5-1 and TRBJ2-7; TRBD1 or TRBD2 may be the D gene (6 bases each). Trimming left V 4 bases short and J 3 bases short, with 11 bases between. The CDR3 consists of 13 residues. CDR1 and CDR2 (germline): SGHRS, YFSETQ.